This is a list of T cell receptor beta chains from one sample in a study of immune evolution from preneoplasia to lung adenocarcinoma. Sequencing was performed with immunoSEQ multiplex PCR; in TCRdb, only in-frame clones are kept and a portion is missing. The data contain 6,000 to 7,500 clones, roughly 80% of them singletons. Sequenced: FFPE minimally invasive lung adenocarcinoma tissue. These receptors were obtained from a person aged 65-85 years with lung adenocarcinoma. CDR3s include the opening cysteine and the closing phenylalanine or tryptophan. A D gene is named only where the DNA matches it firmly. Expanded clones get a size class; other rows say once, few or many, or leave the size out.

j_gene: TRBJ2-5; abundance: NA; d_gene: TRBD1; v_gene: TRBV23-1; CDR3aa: CASKGTEPQETQYF; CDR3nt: TGCGCCAGCAAAGGGACAGAACCACAAGAGACCCAGTACTTC
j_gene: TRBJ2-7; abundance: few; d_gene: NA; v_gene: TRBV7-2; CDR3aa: CASSLVGGGATDF; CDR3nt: NA
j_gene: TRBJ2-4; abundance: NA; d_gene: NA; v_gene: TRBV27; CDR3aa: CASSISRAKNIQYF; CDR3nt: TGTGCCAGCAGTATCTCCCGAGCCAAAAACATTCAGTACTTC
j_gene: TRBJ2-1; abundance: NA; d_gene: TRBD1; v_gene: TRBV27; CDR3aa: CASSPWTGSSYNEQFF; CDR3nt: TGTGCCAGCAGTCCCTGGACAGGGAGCTCCTACAATGAGCAGTTCTTC
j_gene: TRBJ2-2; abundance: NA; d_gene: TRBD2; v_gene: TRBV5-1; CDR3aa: CASFSGTIGTGELFF; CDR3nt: TGCGCCAGCTTCTCAGGGACTATAGGAACCGGGGAGCTGTTTTTT
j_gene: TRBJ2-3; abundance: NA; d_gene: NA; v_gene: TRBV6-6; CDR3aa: CASSYLGPSTDTQYF; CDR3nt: TGTGCCAGCAGTTATTTGGGACCAAGCACAGATACGCAGTATTTT
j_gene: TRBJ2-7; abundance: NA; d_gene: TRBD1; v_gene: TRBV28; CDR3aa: CASRKTSTGIISEQYF; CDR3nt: TGTGCCAGCAGGAAGACCTCGACAGGGATCATATCCGAGCAGTACTTC
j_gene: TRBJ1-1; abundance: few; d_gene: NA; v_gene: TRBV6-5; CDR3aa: CASSPGTEAFF; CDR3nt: TGTGCCAGCAGTCCCGGGACTGAAGCTTTCTTT
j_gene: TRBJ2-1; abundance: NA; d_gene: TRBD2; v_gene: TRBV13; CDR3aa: CASSLMASGRNYEQFF; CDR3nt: TGTGCCAGCAGCTTAATGGCTAGCGGGAGGAACTATGAGCAGTTCTTC
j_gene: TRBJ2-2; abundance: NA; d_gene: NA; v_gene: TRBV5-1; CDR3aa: CASSLASAGELFF; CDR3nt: TGCGCCAGCAGCTTGGCCTCAGCCGGGGAGCTGTTTTTT
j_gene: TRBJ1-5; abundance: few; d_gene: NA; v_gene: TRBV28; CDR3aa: CASSLVTPNQPQHF; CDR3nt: TGTGCCAGCAGTTTGGTCACCCCAAATCAGCCCCAGCATTTT
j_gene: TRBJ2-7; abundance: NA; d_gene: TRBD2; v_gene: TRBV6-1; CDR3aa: CASSDSRSGISYEQYF; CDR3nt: TGTGCCAGCAGTGATAGCAGAAGCGGGATATCCTACGAGCAGTACTTC
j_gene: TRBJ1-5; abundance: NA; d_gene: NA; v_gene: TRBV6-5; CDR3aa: CASRDASGPQHF; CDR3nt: TGTGCCAGCAGGGACGCCAGCGGGCCCCAGCATTTT
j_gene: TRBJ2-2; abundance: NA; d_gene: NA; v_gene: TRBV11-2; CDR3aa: CASSLDGPSVLFF; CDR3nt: TGTGCCAGCAGCTTAGATGGGCCTTCGGTGCTGTTTTTT
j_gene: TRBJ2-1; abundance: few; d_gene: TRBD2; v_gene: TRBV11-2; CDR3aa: CASSFPGEGNEQFF; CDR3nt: TGTGCCAGCAGCTTCCCGGGGGAGGGGAATGAGCAGTTCTTC
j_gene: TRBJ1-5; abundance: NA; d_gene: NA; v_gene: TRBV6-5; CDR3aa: CASSYGVLQPQHF; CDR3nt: TGTGCCAGCAGTTACGGGGTTCTTCAGCCCCAGCATTTT
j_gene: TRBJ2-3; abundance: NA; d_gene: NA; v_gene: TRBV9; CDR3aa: CASSVGVTYTDTQYF; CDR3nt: TGTGCCAGCAGCGTAGGAGTGACCTACACAGATACGCAGTATTTT
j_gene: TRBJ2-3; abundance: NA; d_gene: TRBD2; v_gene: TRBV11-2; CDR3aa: CASSSGLAGAGDTQYF; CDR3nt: TGTGCCAGCAGCTCCGGACTAGCGGGTGCTGGAGATACGCAGTATTTT
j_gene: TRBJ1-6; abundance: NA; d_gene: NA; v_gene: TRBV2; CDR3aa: CASLKRAGWDSPLHF; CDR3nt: TGTGCCAGCCTAAAGAGGGCAGGGTGGGATTCACCCCTCCACTTT
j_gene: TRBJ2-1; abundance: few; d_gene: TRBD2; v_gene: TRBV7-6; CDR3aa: CASSRSGRLGEQFF; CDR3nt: TGTGCCAGCAGCAGAAGCGGGAGGTTGGGTGAGCAGTTCTTC
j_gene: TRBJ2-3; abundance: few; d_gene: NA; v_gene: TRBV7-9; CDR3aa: CASSLLRLASSTDTQYF; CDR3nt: TGTGCCAGCAGCTTACTCCGGCTAGCCTCTAGCACAGATACGCAGTATTTT
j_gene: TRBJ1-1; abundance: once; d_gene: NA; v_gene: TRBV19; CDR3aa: CASSIGPNTEAFF; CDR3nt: TGTGCCAGTAGTATAGGACCTAATACTGAAGCTTTCTTT
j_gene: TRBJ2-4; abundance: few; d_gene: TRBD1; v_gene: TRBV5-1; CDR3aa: CASSPGQGYIQYF; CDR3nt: TGCGCCAGCAGCCCCGGACAGGGATACATTCAGTACTTC
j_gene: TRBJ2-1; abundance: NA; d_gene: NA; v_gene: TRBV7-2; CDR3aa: CASSLAGGGRSYNEQFF; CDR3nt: TGTGCCAGCAGCTTAGCGGGGGGCGGCCGCTCCTACAATGAGCAGTTCTTC
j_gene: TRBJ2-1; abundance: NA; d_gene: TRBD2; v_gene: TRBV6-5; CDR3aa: CASSYSGLAGGEQFF; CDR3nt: TGTGCCAGCAGTTACTCAGGGCTAGCGGGAGGGGAGCAGTTCTTC
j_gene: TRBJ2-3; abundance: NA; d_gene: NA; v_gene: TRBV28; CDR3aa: CASSVHPLGLYTDTQYF; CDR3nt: TGTGCCAGCAGCGTACATCCGCTGGGACTCTACACAGATACGCAGTATTTT
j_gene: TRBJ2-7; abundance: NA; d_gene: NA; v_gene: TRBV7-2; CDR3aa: CASSLGRQYEQYF; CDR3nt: TGTGCCAGCAGCTTAGGTCGGCAATACGAGCAGTACTTC
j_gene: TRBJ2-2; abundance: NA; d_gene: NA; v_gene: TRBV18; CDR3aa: CASSSLDRNTGELFF; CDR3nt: TGTGCCAGCTCATCCTTGGACAGGAACACCGGGGAGCTGTTTTTT
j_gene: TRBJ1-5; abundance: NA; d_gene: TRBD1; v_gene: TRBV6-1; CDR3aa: CASRTGKDQPQHF; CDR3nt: TGTGCCAGCCGGACAGGGAAGGACCAGCCCCAGCATTTT
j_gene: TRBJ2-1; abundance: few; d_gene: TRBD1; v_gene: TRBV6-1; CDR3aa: CASRRTGAADEQFF; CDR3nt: TGTGCCAGCAGAAGGACAGGGGCGGCCGATGAGCAGTTCTTC
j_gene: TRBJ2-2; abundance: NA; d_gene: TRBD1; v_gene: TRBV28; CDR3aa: CASAKTGLTGELFF; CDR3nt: TGTGCCAGCGCAAAGACAGGGTTGACCGGGGAGCTGTTTTTT
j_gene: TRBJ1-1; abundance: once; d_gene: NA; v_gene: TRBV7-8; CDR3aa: CASSNRPNTEAFF; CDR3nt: TGTGCCAGCAGCAACCGACCGAACACTGAAGCTTTCTTT
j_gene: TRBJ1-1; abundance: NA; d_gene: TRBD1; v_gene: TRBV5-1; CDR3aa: CASSNRQGNTEAFF; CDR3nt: TGCGCCAGCAGCAATAGACAGGGGAACACTGAAGCTTTCTTT
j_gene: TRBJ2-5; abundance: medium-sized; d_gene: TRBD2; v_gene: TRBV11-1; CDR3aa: CASSRGGQETQYF; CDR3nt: TGTGCCAGCAGTCGCGGGGGGCAAGAGACCCAGTACTTC
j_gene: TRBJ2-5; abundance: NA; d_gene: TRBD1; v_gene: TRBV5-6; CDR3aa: CASSLGDNRGRETQYF; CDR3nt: TGTGCCAGCAGCTTGGGCGATAACAGGGGGAGAGAGACCCAGTACTTC
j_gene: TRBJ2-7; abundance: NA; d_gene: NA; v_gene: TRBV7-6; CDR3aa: CASSYRGDEQYF; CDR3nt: TGTGCCAGCAGCTATAGGGGGGACGAGCAGTACTTC
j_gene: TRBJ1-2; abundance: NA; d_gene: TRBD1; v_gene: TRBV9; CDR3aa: CASSVVDRGYGYTF; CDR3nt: TGTGCCAGCAGCGTAGTCGACAGGGGCTATGGCTACACCTTC
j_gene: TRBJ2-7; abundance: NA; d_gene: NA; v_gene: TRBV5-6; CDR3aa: CASSLRVREQYF; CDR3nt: TGTGCCAGCAGCTTGAGGGTGCGGGAGCAGTACTTC
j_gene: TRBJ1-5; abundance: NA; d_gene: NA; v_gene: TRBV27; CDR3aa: CASSRHPTRHF; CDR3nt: TGTGCCAGCAGCAGACACCCGACAAGACATTTT
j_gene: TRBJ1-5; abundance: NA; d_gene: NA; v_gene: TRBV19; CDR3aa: CASSRAEGSQPQHF; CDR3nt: TGTGCCAGTAGTAGAGCTGAGGGTAGTCAGCCCCAGCATTTT
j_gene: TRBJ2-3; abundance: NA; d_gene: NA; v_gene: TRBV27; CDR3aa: CASSFWALRLTDTQYF; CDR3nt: TGTGCCAGCAGTTTTTGGGCCCTGCGTTTAACAGATACGCAGTATTTT
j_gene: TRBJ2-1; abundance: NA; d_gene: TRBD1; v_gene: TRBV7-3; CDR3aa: CASSPDRVKQFF; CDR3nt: TGTGCCAGCAGCCCGGACAGGGTCAAGCAGTTCTTC
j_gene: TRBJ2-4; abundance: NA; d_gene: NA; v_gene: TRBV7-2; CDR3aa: CASSSGLDQYF; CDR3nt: TGTGCCAGCAGCTCAGGACTGGATCAGTACTTC
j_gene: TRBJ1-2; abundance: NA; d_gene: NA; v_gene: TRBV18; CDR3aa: CASSPQGGYGYTF; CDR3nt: TGTGCCAGCTCACCACAGGGAGGCTATGGCTACACCTTC
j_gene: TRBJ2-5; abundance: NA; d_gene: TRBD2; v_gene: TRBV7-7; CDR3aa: CASSLGTSGLEETQYF; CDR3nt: TGTGCTAGCAGCTTAGGTACTAGCGGGCTGGAAGAGACCCAGTACTTC
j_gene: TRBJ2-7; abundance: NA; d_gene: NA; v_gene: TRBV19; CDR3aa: CASRQGGTNEQYF; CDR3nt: TGTGCCAGTAGGCAGGGGGGAACTAACGAGCAGTACTTC
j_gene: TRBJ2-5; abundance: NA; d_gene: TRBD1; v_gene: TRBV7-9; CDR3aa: CASSIRTGVQETQYF; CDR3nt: TGTGCCAGCAGCATCCGGACAGGGGTACAAGAGACCCAGTACTTC
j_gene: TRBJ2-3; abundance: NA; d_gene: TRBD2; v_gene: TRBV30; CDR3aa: CAWSRLAYWGGTQYF; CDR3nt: TGTGCCTGGAGCCGCCTGGCCTACTGGGGGGGTACGCAGTATTTT
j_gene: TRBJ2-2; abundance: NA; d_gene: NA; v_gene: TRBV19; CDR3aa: CASSVGRHSGGELFF; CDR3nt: TGTGCCAGTAGTGTGGGACGACATTCAGGCGGGGAGCTGTTTTTT
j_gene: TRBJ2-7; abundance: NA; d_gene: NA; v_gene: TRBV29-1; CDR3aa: CSVEDGSSYEQYF; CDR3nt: TGCAGCGTTGAGGACGGGTCCTCCTACGAGCAGTACTTC
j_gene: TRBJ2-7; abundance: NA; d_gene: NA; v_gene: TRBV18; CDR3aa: CASSGDLPYEQYF; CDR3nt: TGTGCCAGCTCTGGGGACCTACCCTACGAGCAGTACTTC
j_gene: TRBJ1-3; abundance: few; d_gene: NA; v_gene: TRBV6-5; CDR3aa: CASSYSLGGAGNTIYF; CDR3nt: TGTGCCAGCAGTTACTCCCTCGGGGGGGCCGGAAACACCATATATTTT
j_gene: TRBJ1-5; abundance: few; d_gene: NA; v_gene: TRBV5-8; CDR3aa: CASSLRGAMPQPQHF; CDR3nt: TGTGCCAGCAGCTTGCGGGGGGCGATGCCTCAGCCCCAGCATTTT
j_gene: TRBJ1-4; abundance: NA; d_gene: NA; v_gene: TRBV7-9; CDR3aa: CASSAREEKLFF; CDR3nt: TGTGCCAGCAGCGCACGGGAAGAAAAACTGTTTTTT
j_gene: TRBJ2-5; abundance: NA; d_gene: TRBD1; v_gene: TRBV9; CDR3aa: CASSVRDSTNGAQYF; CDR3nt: TGTGCCAGCAGCGTCCGGGACAGTACCAACGGGGCCCAGTACTTC
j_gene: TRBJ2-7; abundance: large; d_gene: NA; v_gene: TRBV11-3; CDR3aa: CASSYRSYEQYF; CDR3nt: TGTGCCAGCAGCTATCGGTCCTACGAGCAGTACTTC
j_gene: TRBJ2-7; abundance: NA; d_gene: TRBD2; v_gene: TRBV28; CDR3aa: CASSPSGTYEQYF; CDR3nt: TGTGCCAGCAGTCCTAGCGGGACCTACGAGCAGTACTTC
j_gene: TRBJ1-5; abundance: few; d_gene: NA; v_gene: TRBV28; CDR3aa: CASSLRQGNQPQHF; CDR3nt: TGTGCCAGCAGTTTACGGCAGGGCAATCAGCCCCAGCATTTT
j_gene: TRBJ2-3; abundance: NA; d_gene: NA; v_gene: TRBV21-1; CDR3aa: CASSIKLTASGRATDTQYF; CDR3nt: TGTGCCAGCAGCATCAAACTGACTGCTAGCGGGAGGGCCACAGATACGCAGTATTTT